The text below deals with one T cell receptor (beta chain). Antigen: not known. This record belongs to a study of shared clonotypes between healthy human individuals. Study-wide results and limits: It was the non-shared clonotypes that had lower generation probabilities than clonotypes shared by all four donors. Sampling was confined to blood; repertoires within tissues likely differ.

The assay was immunoSEQ multiplex PCR, and TCRdb's table has in-frame clones only and misses some. The sample carries fewer than 3 million clones, just under 95% recorded once. With V trimmed by 1 base and J by 5 bases, 10 bases remained unmatched. Germline CDR1 reads SGHAT; CDR2 reads FQNNGV. The CDR3 has 16 amino acids. Source material: naive CD4+ T cells from PBMCs. Noted subset: CD45RA+ positively selected. The receptor was derived from a man between 18 and 29 years old in good health. Some clones in this sample may be carry-over from other donors' samples. The chain couples TRBV11-2 to TRBJ2-5, with 7 bases lining up with TRBD1. CDR3 in amino acids: CASSLVRTGALETQYF. In nucleotides, the CDR3 is TGTGCCAGCAGCTTAGTAAGGACAGGCGCTTTGGAGACCCAGTACTTC.